This TCR beta chain was captured by sequencing in a study of CD8+ T cells in alopecia areata. Study-wide points: TCRs were shared less clearly across patients than in mice, possibly for HLA-related reasons. Elevated clonality characterized lesional scalp relative to normal scalp, particularly in alopecia totalis/universalis.

The CDR3 length is 14 residues. Trimming removed 3 bases from V and 2 bases from J, with 11 bases in between. Germline assignment: CDR1 MGHDK and CDR2 SYGVNS. Researchers picked out CD4+ and CD8+ T cells from PBMCs by sorting. Sequencing used cDNA as its template, made by extracting RNA and reverse transcribing it. Sequencing was performed with immunoSEQ multiplex PCR; in TCRdb, only in-frame clones are kept and a portion is missing. Of 90,000 to 150,000 clones in the sample, 55% to 65% were seen once. As concerns this clone: Antigen specificity is unknown.

The clonotype comes from a human donor in good health. This sequence joins TRBV25-1 and TRBJ2-7; no reliable D call. The sequenced material came from CD4+ T cells sorted from blood. CDR3 residues: CASSDRFGAYEQYF. As DNA, the CDR3 is TGTGCCAGCAGTGACAGGTTTGGGGCCTACGAGCAGTACTTC.